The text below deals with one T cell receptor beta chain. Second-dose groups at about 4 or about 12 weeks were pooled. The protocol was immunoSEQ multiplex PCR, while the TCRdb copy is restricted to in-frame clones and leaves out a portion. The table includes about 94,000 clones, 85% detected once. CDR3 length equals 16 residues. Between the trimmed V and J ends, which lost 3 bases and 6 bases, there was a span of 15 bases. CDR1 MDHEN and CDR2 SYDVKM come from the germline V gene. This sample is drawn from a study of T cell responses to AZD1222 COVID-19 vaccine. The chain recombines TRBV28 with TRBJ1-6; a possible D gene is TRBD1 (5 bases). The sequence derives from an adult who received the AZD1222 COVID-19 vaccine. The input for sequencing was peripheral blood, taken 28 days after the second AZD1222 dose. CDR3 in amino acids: CASSFWDGPSNSPLHF. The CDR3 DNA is TGTGCCAGCAGTTTTTGGGACGGCCCTAGTAATTCACCCCTCCACTTT.